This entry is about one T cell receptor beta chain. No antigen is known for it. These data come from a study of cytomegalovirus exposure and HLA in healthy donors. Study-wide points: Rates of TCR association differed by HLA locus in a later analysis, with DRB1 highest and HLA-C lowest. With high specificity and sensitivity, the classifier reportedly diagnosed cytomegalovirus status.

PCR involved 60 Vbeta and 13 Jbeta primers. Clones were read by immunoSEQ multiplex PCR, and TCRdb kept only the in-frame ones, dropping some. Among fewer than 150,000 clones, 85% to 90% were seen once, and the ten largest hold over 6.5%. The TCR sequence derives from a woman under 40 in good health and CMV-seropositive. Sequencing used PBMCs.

CDR3 region: CASRRGADQPQHF. CDR3 nucleotide sequence: TGTGCCAGCCGGAGGGGTGCGGATCAGCCCCAGCATTTT. The chain couples TRBV6-5 to TRBJ1-5; D is perhaps TRBD1 (5 bases). The CDR3 length is 13 residues. V lost 8 bases and J 5 bases, leaving 13 bases between the germline ends. Germline CDR1 and CDR2: MNHEY and SVGAGI.